The T cell receptor (beta chain) described here comes from a study of blood T cell repertoires in COVID-19. In the study overall: The United States, Italy and Spain supplied acute and convalescent COVID-19 samples. Sample material is recorded as cDNA or gDNA derived from T cells, B-cell-depleted T cells, or PBMCs.

Measured with immunoSEQ multiplex PCR; TCRdb has only the in-frame clones, and not every one. The sample carries about 140,000 clones, around three quarters recorded once. Germline lookup yields CDR1 SNHLY and CDR2 FYNNEI. The V gene lost 2 bases and the J gene lost 9 bases, with 5 bases spanning the gap. The CDR3 contains 11 residues. Sequencing used peripheral blood. The TCR was taken from a man between 60 and 75 years old with acute or convalescent COVID-19. The chain employs TRBV2 and TRBJ2-1; tentatively, D is TRBD1 (5 bases). The CDR3 DNA is TGTGCCAGCAGTGAAAGGGGTGAGCAGTTCTTC. Its translation is CASSERGEQFF.